A selection of T cell receptor beta chains follows, all from one sample in a study of cytomegalovirus exposure and HLA in healthy donors. TCRdb keeps only in-frame clones here, not all; method: immunoSEQ multiplex PCR. The table lists about 130,000 clones, more than 65% of them singletons. The sequenced sample was PBMCs. The receptors originated from a woman between 35 and 50 years old in good health and CMV-seropositive. Each CDR3 is given with its conserved first and last residue. A D gene is named only where the DNA matches it firmly. Clone size is given for some rows only: seen once, a few or many times, or a class if the clone is expanded.

TGTGCCAGCTCACTAAAACAGGGCTCTGGAAACACCATATATTTT | CASSLKQGSGNTIYF | few | . | TRBJ1-3 | TRBV18
TGTGCCAGCAGTGAACGACAGGCTCACTCCTACGAGCAGTACTTC | CASSERQAHSYEQYF | few | . | TRBJ2-7 | TRBV2
TGTGCCAGCAGTGTTACCAGGTTTGGAGAGACCCAGTACTTC | CASSVTRFGETQYF | few | . | TRBJ2-5 | TRBV28
TGTGCTAGTGGTACTGAGCGGGAGGCGTACACCGGGGAGCTGTTTTTT | CASGTEREAYTGELFF | few | TRBD2 | TRBJ2-2 | TRBV12-5
TGTGCCAGCAGTTCTAGCGGGAGGTCCTACAATGAGCAGTTCTTC | CASSSSGRSYNEQFF | . | TRBD2 | TRBJ2-1 | TRBV7-9
TGTGCCATCAGTGACGTCTTAGGGGCGGATGGCGAGACCCAGTACTTC | CAISDVLGADGETQYF | . | . | TRBJ2-5 | TRBV10-3
TGTGCCAGCAGTTATCGAGACAGGTACGAGCAGTACTTC | CASSYRDRYEQYF | . | . | TRBJ2-7 | TRBV5-6
TGTGCCAGCAGCTTAGACCCGACTTTCTCCTACGAGCAGTACTTC | CASSLDPTFSYEQYF | few | . | TRBJ2-7 | TRBV5-6
TGTGCCAGCAGCGTAGACAGAAACACTGAAGCTTTCTTT | CASSVDRNTEAFF | . | . | TRBJ1-1 | TRBV9
TGTGCCAGCACCCCCCTCCGGGACAGGGAGGAGAGTTGGGATGAAAAACTGTTTTTT | CASTPLRDREESWDEKLFF | . | TRBD1 | TRBJ1-4 | TRBV11-2
TGTGCCAGCAGTTCGACGACTTTGACCTATGGCTACACCTTC | CASSSTTLTYGYTF | few | . | TRBJ1-2 | TRBV11-1
TGTGCCAGCAGCTTCCGGGACTTAGAAAACATTCAGTACTTC | CASSFRDLENIQYF | . | . | TRBJ2-4 | TRBV7-2
TGTGCCTGGAGTCAATACTCCCCCGGCTACACCTTC | CAWSQYSPGYTF | . | . | TRBJ1-2 | TRBV30
TGTGCCATCAGCAATCTAGCGGGGACCCTCACAGATACGCAGTATTTT | CAISNLAGTLTDTQYF | once | TRBD2 | TRBJ2-3 | TRBV10-3
TGCGCCAGCAGCCAAGCCGGGACAGGTCATTATATGGAGACCCAGTACTTC | CASSQAGTGHYMETQYF | . | TRBD1 | TRBJ2-5 | TRBV4-1
TGCGCCAGCAGCTCACTAGCGGGGATAAACACCGGGGAGCTGTTTTTT | CASSSLAGINTGELFF | . | TRBD2 | TRBJ2-2 | TRBV5-1
TGTGCTAGTGGTTTCGAGGTGAACACTGAAGCTTTCTTT | CASGFEVNTEAFF | . | . | TRBJ1-1 | TRBV12-5
TGTGCCAGCAGGCTCGGACAGGTAAATCAGCCCCAGCATTTT | CASRLGQVNQPQHF | few | TRBD1 | TRBJ1-5 | TRBV28
TGTGCCAGCAAAAACGGGGGGGAAGGAATCAATCAGCCCCAGCATTTT | CASKNGGEGINQPQHF | once | . | TRBJ1-5 | TRBV28
TGTGCCAGTAGTATGAGTACTTTGGACGGGAGTCCCACAGATACGCAGTATTTT | CASSMSTLDGSPTDTQYF | . | . | TRBJ2-3 | TRBV19
TGTGCCAGCAGTTCAGGGACAGTCAATCAGCCCCAGCATTTT | CASSSGTVNQPQHF | . | TRBD1 | TRBJ1-5 | TRBV28
TGTGCCAGCACCTCCCCGGAGAGGGCAGATACGCAGTATTTT | CASTSPERADTQYF | . | . | TRBJ2-3 | TRBV11-2
TGTGCCAGCAGCCGGAAACGGGGACTAGCTGGCGAGCAGTACTTC | CASSRKRGLAGEQYF | . | TRBD2 | TRBJ2-7 | TRBV5-4
TGTGCCAGTAGTATTCCCGGACTAGCGGGAGGTCGGGAAGCCTCTTTAGCCAAAAACATTCAGTACTTC | CASSIPGLAGGREASLAKNIQYF | . | TRBD2 | TRBJ2-4 | TRBV19
TGTGCCAGCAGCCACCGGACAGGGCAGGGCTACACCTTC | CASSHRTGQGYTF | . | TRBD1 | TRBJ1-2 | TRBV5-4
TGTGCCATCAAGGCTAGCGGGGTCACAGATACGCAGTATTTT | CAIKASGVTDTQYF | . | TRBD2 | TRBJ2-3 | TRBV10-3
TGTGCCAGCAGCGTAGCTGCGGGACTAGCGGACCAAAGCTCCTACAATGAGCAGTTCTTC | CASSVAAGLADQSSYNEQFF | . | TRBD2 | TRBJ2-1 | TRBV9
TGTGCCAGTAGTCCCAAGACTAGCGGGAGGGCCCCCGAGCAGTACTTC | CASSPKTSGRAPEQYF | . | TRBD2 | TRBJ2-7 | TRBV19
TGTGCCAGCAGTCGTACAGGGGGCAAGGCACCCCTCCACTTT | CASSRTGGKAPLHF | . | TRBD1 | TRBJ1-6 | TRBV28
TGTGCCAGCAGCTTCAGCGGGGAGGGCGAGCAGTTCTTC | CASSFSGEGEQFF | . | TRBD2 | TRBJ2-1 | TRBV5-4
TGTGCCAGCAGTCTACTACACAGGGGGTTAAGCAATCAGCCCCAGCATTTT | CASSLLHRGLSNQPQHF | . | TRBD1 | TRBJ1-5 | TRBV28
TGCGCCAGCAGCTTGGACCTAGCGGCGTACGAGCAGTACTTC | CASSLDLAAYEQYF | few | TRBD2 | TRBJ2-7 | TRBV5-1
TGCGCCAGCAGCCAAGAAGCACAGGGCGGTAGGGACATTCAGTACTTC | CASSQEAQGGRDIQYF | . | . | TRBJ2-4 | TRBV4-1
TGTGCCAGCAGCTTATCCGTGTTAGATACGCAGTATTTT | CASSLSVLDTQYF | . | . | TRBJ2-3 | TRBV7-3
TGTGCCAGCAGTTCAGGGGATGACTATGGCTACACCTTC | CASSSGDDYGYTF | . | . | TRBJ1-2 | TRBV28
TGTGCCAGCAGCCCGGGACAGGGGGCTTGGGGCTACACCTTC | CASSPGQGAWGYTF | . | TRBD1 | TRBJ1-2 | TRBV5-4
TGTGCCAGCAGCTTAGCCCCACAGAATGGCTACACCTTC | CASSLAPQNGYTF | few | . | TRBJ1-2 | TRBV7-9
TGCGCCAGCAGAACGAGTCCTAGCACAGATACGCAGTATTTT | CASRTSPSTDTQYF | . | . | TRBJ2-3 | TRBV5-1
TGTGCCAGCAGCCTACTGGCGGGAGCCCACACAGATACGCAGTATTTT | CASSLLAGAHTDTQYF | . | TRBD2 | TRBJ2-3 | TRBV7-9
TGCGCCAGCAGCTGGGGGGGCGGGCGGGACAATGAGCAGTTCTTC | CASSWGGGRDNEQFF | . | . | TRBJ2-1 | TRBV5-1
TGTGCCAGCAGGGCTAGTGGAGGCAATGAGCAGTTCTTC | CASRASGGNEQFF | . | . | TRBJ2-1 | TRBV28
TGTGCCAGCAGGACAACAGGGCGCCCTCAAGCTTTCTTT | CASRTTGRPQAFF | . | . | TRBJ1-1 | TRBV27